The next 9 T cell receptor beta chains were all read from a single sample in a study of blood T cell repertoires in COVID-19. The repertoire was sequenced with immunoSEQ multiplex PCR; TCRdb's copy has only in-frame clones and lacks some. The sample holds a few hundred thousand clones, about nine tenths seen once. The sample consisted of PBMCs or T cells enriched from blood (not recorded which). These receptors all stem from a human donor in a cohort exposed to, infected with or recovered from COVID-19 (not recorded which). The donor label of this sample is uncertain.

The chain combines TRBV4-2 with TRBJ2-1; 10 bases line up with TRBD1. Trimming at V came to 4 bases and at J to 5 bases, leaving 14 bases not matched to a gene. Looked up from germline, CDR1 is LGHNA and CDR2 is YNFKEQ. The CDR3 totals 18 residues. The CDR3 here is CASSPKKTGGDLNNEQFF. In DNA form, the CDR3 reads TGTGCCAGCAGCCCCAAGAAGACAGGGGGCGACCTAAACAATGAGCAGTTCTTC.

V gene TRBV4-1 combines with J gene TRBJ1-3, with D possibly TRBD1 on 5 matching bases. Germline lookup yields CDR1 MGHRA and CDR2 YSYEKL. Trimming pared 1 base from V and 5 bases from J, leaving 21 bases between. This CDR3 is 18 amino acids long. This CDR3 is CASSQGAVGQRNRNTIYF. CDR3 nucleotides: TGCGCCAGCAGCCAAGGGGCTGTGGGGCAAAGGAATCGAAACACCATATATTTT.

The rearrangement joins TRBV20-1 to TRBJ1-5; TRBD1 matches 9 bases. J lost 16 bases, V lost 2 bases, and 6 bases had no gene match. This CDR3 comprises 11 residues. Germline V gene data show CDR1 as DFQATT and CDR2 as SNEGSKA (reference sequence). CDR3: CSARSDRGVHF. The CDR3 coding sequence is TGCAGTGCTAGAAGTGACAGGGGGGTACATTTT.

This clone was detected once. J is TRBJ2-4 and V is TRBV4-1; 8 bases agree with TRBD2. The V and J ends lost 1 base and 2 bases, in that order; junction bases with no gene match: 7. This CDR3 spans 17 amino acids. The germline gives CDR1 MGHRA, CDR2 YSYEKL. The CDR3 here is CASSQAQLAETKNIQYF. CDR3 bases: TGCGCCAGCAGCCAAGCTCAACTAGCGGAGACCAAAAACATTCAGTACTTC.

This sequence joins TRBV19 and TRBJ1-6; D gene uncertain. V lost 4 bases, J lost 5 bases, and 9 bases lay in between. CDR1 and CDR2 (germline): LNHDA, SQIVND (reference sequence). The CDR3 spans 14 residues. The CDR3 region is CASSRALNNSPLHF. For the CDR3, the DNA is TGTGCCAGTAGTAGGGCCCTGAATAATTCACCCCTCCACTTT. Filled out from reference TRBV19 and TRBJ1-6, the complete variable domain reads DGGITQSPKYLFRKEGQNVTLSCEQNLNHDAMYWYRQDPGQGLRLIYYSQIVNDFQKGDIAEGYSVSREKKESFPLTVTSAQKNPTAFYLCASSRALNNSPLHFGNGTRLTVT.

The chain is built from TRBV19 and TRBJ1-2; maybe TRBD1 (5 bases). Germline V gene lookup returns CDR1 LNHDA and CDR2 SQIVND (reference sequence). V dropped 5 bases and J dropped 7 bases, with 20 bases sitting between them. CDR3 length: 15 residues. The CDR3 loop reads CASSRAAAGLGGYTF. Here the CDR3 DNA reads TGTGCCAGTAGTCGGGCGGCAGCGGGGCTCGGTGGCTACACCTTC.

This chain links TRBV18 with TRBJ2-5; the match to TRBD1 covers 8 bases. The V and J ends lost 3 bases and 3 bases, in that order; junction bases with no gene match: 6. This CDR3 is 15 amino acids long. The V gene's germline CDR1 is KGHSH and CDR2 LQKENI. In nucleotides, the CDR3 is TGTGCCAGCTCACCGGTCAGGGGGCCGGAAGAGACCCAGTACTTC. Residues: CASSPVRGPEETQYF.

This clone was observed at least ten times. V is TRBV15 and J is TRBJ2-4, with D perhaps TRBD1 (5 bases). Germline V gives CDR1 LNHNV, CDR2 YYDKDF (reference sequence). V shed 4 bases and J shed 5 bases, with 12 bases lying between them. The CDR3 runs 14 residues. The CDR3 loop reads CATSTRVTENIQYF. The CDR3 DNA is TGTGCCACCAGCACCAGGGTCACGGAAAACATTCAGTACTTC.

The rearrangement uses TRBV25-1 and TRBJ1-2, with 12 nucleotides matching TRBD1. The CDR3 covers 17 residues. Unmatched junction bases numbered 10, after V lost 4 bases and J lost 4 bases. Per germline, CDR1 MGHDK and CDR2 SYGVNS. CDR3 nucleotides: TGTGCCAGCAGTGGCCAGGGACAGGGGGCGCGGGGCTATGGCTACACCTTC. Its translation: CASSGQGQGARGYGYTF.